A selection of T cell receptor beta chains follows, all from one sample in a study of neoadjuvant anti-PD-1 for oral cavity cancer. Sequencing used immunoSEQ multiplex PCR; TCRdb keeps in-frame clones, though not all of them. The sample yields 30,000 to 40,000 clones, just under 90% seen once. The material was PBMCs, obtained before nivolumab (anti-PD-1) treatment. The receptors shown here come from a person aged 35 to 85 with oral cavity squamous cell carcinoma. Both conserved end residues are trimmed from each CDR3.

j_gene | v_gene | CDR3aa
TRBJ1-2 | TRBV10-2 | ASSESQVLNYGYT
TRBJ1-1 | TRBV6-4 | ASSLTGNTEAF
TRBJ2-7 | TRBV7-8 | ASSLEGQSSYEQY
TRBJ2-7 | TRBV6-6 | ASSPSGTSGGYEQY
TRBJ2-1 | TRBV15 | ATSRGPDREQF
TRBJ1-1 | TRBV15 | ATRDFGNTEAF
TRBJ2-5 | TRBV7-8 | ASSLFSGTEETQY
TRBJ1-2 | TRBV4-3 | ASSPRSNYGYT
TRBJ1-4 | TRBV4-3 | ASSQTNEKLF
TRBJ1-2 | TRBV28 | ASRRQGGGYT
TRBJ2-2 | TRBV6-6 | ASSPGAGELF
TRBJ2-1 | TRBV2 | ASMNRGYNEQF
TRBJ2-3 | TRBV9 | ASSPSPRQPDTQY
TRBJ1-2 | TRBV7-2 | ASSYTGGGNYGYT
TRBJ2-5 | TRBV15 | ATSSERDRGETQY
TRBJ2-5 | TRBV14 | ASSRDNLQETQY
TRBJ1-5 | TRBV18 | ASSPKEDQPQH
TRBJ2-3 | TRBV11-3 | ASSLVSTDTQY
TRBJ2-3 | TRBV9 | ASSKPRARGGTDTQY